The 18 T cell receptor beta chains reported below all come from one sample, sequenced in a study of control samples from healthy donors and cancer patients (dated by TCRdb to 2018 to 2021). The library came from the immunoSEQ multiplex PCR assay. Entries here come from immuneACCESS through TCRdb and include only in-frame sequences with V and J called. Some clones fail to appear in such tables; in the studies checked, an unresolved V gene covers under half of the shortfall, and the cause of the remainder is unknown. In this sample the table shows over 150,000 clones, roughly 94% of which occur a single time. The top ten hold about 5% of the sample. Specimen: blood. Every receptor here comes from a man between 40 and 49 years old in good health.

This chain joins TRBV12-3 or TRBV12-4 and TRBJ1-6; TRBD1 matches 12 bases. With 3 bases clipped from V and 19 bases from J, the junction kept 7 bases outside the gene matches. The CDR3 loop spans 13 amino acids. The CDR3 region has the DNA TGTGCCAGCAGTTTCACCTTGGGACAGGGGGCACACTTT. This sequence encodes CASSFTLGQGAHF.

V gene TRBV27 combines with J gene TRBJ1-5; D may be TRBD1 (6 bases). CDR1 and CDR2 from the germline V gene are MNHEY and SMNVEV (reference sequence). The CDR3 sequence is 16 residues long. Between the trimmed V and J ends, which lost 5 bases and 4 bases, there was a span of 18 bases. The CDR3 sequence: CASSPLPTGPNQPQHF. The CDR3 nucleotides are TGTGCCAGCAGTCCACTGCCGACAGGACCTAATCAGCCCCAGCATTTT.

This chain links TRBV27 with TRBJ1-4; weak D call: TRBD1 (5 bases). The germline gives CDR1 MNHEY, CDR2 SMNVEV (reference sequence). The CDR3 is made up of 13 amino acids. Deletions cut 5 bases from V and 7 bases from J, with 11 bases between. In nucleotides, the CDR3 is TGTGCCAGCAGTCCCAGGGAGGGTGAAAAACTGTTTTTT. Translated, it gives CASSPREGEKLFF.

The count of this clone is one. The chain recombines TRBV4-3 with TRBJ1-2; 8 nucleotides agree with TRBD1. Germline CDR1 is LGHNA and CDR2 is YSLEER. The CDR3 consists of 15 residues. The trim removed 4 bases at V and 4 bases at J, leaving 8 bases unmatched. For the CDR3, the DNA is TGCGCCAGCAGCCCAGGACAGGGAGGAATCTATGGCTACACCTTC. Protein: CASSPGQGGIYGYTF.

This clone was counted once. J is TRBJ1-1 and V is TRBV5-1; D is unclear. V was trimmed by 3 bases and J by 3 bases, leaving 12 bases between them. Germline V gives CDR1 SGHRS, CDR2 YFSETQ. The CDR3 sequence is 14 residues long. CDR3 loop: CASSYGAADTEAFF. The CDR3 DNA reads TGCGCCAGCAGCTACGGTGCGGCGGACACTGAAGCTTTCTTT.

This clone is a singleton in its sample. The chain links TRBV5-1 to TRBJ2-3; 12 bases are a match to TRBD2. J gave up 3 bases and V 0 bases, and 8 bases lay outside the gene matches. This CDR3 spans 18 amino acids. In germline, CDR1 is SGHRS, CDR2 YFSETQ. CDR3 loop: CASSLEGLAGGPTDTQYF. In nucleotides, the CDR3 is TGCGCCAGCAGCTTGGAGGGGCTAGCGGGGGGGCCTACAGATACGCAGTATTTT.

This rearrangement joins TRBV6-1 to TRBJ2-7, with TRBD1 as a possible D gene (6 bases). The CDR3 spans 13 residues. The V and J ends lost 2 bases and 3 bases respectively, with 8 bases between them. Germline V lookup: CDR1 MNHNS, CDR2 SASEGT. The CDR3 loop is CASSEYRDYEQYF. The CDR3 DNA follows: TGTGCCAGCAGTGAATACAGGGACTACGAGCAGTACTTC.

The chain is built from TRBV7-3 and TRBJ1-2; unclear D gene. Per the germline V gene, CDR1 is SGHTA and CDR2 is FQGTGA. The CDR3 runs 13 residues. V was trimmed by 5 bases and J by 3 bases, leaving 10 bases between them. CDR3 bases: TGTGCCAGCAGCCCGGACGGAGACTATGGCTACACCTTC. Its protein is CASSPDGDYGYTF. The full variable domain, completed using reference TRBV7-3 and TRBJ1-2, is GAGVSQTPSNKVTEKGKYVELRCDPISGHTALYWYRQSLGQGPEFLIYFQGTGAADDSGLPNDRFFAVRPEGSVSTLKIQRTERGDSAVYLCASSPDGDYGYTFGSGTRLTVV.

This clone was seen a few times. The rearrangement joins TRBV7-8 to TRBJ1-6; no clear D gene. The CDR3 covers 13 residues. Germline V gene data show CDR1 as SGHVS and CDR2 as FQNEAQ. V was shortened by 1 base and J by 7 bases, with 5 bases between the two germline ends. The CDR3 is CASSLVWNSPLHF. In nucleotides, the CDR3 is TGTGCCAGCAGCTTAGTGTGGAATTCACCCCTCCACTTT.

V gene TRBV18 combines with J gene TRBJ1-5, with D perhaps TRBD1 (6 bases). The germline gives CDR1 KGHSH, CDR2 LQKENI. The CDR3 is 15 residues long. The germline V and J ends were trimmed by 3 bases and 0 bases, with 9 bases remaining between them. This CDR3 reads CASSPPGHSNQPQHF. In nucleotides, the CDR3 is TGTGCCAGCTCACCGCCGGGACATAGCAATCAGCCCCAGCATTTT.

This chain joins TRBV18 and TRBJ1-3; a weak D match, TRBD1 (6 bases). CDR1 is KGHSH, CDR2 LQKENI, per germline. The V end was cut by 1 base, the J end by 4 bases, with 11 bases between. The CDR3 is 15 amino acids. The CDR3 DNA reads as TGTGCCAGCTCACCACGGGGGGCAGCCGGAAACACCATATATTTT. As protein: CASSPRGAAGNTIYF.

This chain's CDR3 is CASSMAGGATNIQYF. CDR3 DNA sequence: TGTGCCAGTAGTATGGCGGGCGGAGCAACAAACATTCAGTACTTC. The chain links TRBV19 to TRBJ2-4, with D possibly TRBD2 on 5 matching bases. The germline gives CDR1 LNHDA, CDR2 SQIVND (reference sequence). The CDR3 consists of 15 residues. Trimming cost V 3 bases and J 6 bases, with 15 bases left between them.

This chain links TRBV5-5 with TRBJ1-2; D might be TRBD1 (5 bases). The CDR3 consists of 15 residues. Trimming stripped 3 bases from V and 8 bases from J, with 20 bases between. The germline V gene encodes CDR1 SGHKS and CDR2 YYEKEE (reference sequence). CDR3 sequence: CASSWDGTASWGYTF. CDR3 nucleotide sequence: TGTGCCAGCAGCTGGGACGGGACGGCCTCTTGGGGCTACACCTTC.

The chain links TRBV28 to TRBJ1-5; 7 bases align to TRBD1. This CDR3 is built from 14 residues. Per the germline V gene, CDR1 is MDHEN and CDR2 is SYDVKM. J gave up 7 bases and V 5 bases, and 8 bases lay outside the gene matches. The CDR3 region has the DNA TGTGCCAGCAGTCCACAAAGGGGGCTGCAGCCCCAGCATTTT. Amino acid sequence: CASSPQRGLQPQHF.

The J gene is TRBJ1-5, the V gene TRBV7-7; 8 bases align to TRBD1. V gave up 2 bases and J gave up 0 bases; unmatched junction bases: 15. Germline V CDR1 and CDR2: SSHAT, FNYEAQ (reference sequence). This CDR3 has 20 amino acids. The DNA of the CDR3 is TGTGCCAGCAGCTTACCCCAGGCGGGACAGGAATGCTATAGCAATCAGCCCCAGCATTTT. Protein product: CASSLPQAGQECYSNQPQHF. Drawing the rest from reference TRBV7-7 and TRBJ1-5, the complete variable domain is GAGVSQSPRYKVTKRGQDVTLRCDPISSHATLYWYQQALGQGPEFLTYFNYEAQPDKSGLPSDRFSAERPEGSISTLTIQRTEQRDSAMYRCASSLPQAGQECYSNQPQHFGDGTRLSIL.

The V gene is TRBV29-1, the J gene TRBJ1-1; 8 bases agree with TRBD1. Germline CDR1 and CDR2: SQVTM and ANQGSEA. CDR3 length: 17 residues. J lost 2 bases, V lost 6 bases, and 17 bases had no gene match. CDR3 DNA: TGCAGCGTCGATGGACAGGGAAGGGCGGGAATCAACACTGAAGCTTTCTTT. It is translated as CSVDGQGRAGINTEAFF.

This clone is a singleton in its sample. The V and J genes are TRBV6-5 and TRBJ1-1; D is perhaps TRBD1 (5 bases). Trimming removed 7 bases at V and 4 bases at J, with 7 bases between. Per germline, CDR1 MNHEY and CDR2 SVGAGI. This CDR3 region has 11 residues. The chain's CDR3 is CASTGPTEAFF. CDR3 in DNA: TGTGCCAGCACAGGGCCCACTGAAGCTTTCTTT.

CDR3 coding DNA: TGTGCCAGCTCACCACTTGAAGGGTTTGAAAAACTGTTTTTT. Translated, it gives CASSPLEGFEKLFF. The chain carries TRBV18 and TRBJ1-4; D unresolved. The germline CDR1 and CDR2 sequences are KGHSH and LQKENI. V was shortened by 1 base and J by 7 bases, with 10 bases between the two germline ends. The length of the CDR3 is 14 residues.